A selection of T cell receptor beta chains follows, all from one sample in a study of sequential checkpoint blockade in melanoma. The repertoire was sequenced with immunoSEQ multiplex PCR; TCRdb's copy has only in-frame clones and lacks some. This sample's table reports around 20 clones. The specimen comprised tumor tissue (inferred from file names), sampled from a patient given nivolumab and ipilimumab in sequence. These receptors were taken from a human donor with melanoma. Both conserved end residues are part of each CDR3. Each record gives: J gene, clone size, V gene, CDR3 length, D gene, CDR3 protein, CDR3 DNA. D genes are given only for firm matches. Only some rows state a clone size, as once, few, many or a class for expanded clones.

TRBJ2-7	few	TRBV9	15	TRBD1	CASSERDRGNYEQYF	TGTGCCAGCAGTGAAAGGGACAGGGGTAATTACGAGCAGTACTTC
TRBJ1-1	few	TRBV19	13	.	CASTLTGVTEAFF	TGTGCCAGTACCCTCACCGGGGTAACTGAAGCTTTCTTT
TRBJ2-2	hyperexpanded	TRBV11-3	15	.	CASSSRDPLTGELFF	TGTGCCAGCAGCTCCAGGGACCCCCTAACCGGGGAGCTGTTTTTT
TRBJ2-1	few	TRBV9	13	TRBD2	CAGGTSGKYEQFF	TGTGCCGGAGGGACTAGCGGGAAGTATGAGCAGTTCTTC
TRBJ2-7	few	TRBV11-3	15	.	CASSFRGRAFYEQYF	TGTGCCAGCAGCTTCCGGGGAAGAGCGTTCTACGAGCAGTACTTC
TRBJ2-1	.	TRBV9	17	TRBD2	CASSVDPSGSAYNEQFF	TGTGCCAGCAGCGTAGACCCTAGCGGGAGTGCATACAATGAGCAGTTCTTC
TRBJ2-3	.	TRBV11-3	16	TRBD2	CASSILAGGATDTQYF	TGTGCCAGCAGCATTTTAGCGGGAGGGGCGACAGATACGCAGTATTTT
TRBJ2-3	.	TRBV9	18	TRBD2	CASTPNTSGATSTDTQYF	TGTGCCAGCACGCCAAACACTAGCGGAGCTACTAGCACAGATACGCAGTATTTT
TRBJ1-1	.	TRBV19	15	.	CASSYRGLLLFEAFF	TGTGCCAGTAGTTATCGGGGGCTGTTATTGTTTGAAGCTTTCTTT
TRBJ1-2	.	TRBV30	12	.	CAWSRGNYGYTF	TGTGCCTGGAGCAGGGGTAACTATGGCTACACCTTC
TRBJ2-5	.	TRBV19	12	.	CASSIPQETQYF	TGTGCCAGTAGTATCCCTCAAGAGACCCAGTACTTC
TRBJ2-1	.	TRBV10-1	14	TRBD2	CAIPPGLAVDEQFF	TGCGCCATTCCGCCGGGACTAGCGGTAGATGAGCAGTTCTTC